This T cell receptor beta chain was identified in a study of blood T cell repertoires in COVID-19. The length of the CDR3 is 13 residues. V was cut by 6 bases and J by 3 bases, with 12 bases left in between. CDR1 is SGHDT, CDR2 YYEEEE, per germline. Per the authors' pipeline: Reference gene primer amplification in the assay estimated nucleated cell counts. Assay: immunoSEQ multiplex PCR; the TCRdb copy retains only in-frame clones and omits some. For V, J and clone size, that table is used; D and trimming come from the DNA. Among approximately 100,000 clones listed, 70% to 85% were seen once. This clone was counted at least ten times.

This clonotype originated in an older man with acute or convalescent COVID-19. J is TRBJ1-2 and V is TRBV5-6; no clear D. The source material was peripheral blood. The CDR3 reads CASTTGLDYGYTF. CDR3 nucleotide sequence: TGTGCCAGCACTACCGGGTTGGACTATGGCTACACCTTC.